Listed below are T cell receptor beta chains from one sample, sequenced in a study of T cells in Graves' hyperthyroidism and ophthalmopathy. TCRdb re-derived calls from the multiplex PCR reads in MiXCR, one entry per CDR3 protein. The sample shows 150,000 to 200,000 distinct CDR3 sequences, about 9% of them seen only once. Material: blood. The receptor set was obtained from a woman aged 18-29 years with Graves' hyperthyroidism that later progressed to Graves' ophthalmopathy. Each CDR3 is given with its conserved first and last residue. A D gene is named only where the DNA matches it firmly. The size entry is marked missing in some rows and otherwise reads once, few, many or a size class.

many,TRBJ1-3,TRBV10-3,-,CAISESANTIYF,TGTGCCATCAGTGAATCAGCAAACACCATATATTTT
many,TRBJ1-1,TRBV2,-,CASSVGTLEAFF,TGTGCCAGCAGTGTGGGAACACTTGAAGCTTTCTTT
many,TRBJ2-2,TRBV7-3,TRBD2,CASSLRAGLKNTGELFF,TGTGCCAGCAGCTTACGGGCGGGACTAAAAAACACCGGGGAGCTGTTTTTT
many,TRBJ2-7,TRBV27,-,CASSLSASYEQYF,TGTGCCAGCAGTTTGTCGGCCTCCTACGAGCAGTACTTC
few,TRBJ2-5,TRBV5-4,TRBD2,CASSGRTSGRSETQYF,TGTGCCAGCAGCGGGAGGACTAGCGGGAGATCAGAGACCCAGTACTTC
-,TRBJ2-3,TRBV2,-,CASSAPGKDTQYF,TGTGCCAGCAGTGCCCCAGGGAAAGATACGCAGTATTTT
many,TRBJ1-2,TRBV6-1,-,CASSKEGVNYGYTF,TGTGCCAGCAGTAAAGAAGGGGTTAACTATGGCTACACCTTC
many,TRBJ2-7,TRBV20-1,TRBD1,CSATGGFTYEQYF,TGCAGTGCCACAGGGGGCTTTACCTACGAGCAGTACTTC
many,TRBJ2-3,TRBV28,TRBD2,CASSLWAGGRDTQYF,TGTGCCAGCAGTTTATGGGCGGGGGGGCGAGATACGCAGTATTTT
many,TRBJ1-2,TRBV7-8,-,CASSSSRDYGYTF,TGTGCCAGCAGCAGCAGTAGGGACTATGGCTACACCTTC
many,TRBJ2-2,TRBV3-1,-,CVTAGANTGELFF,TGTGTAACGGCCGGAGCGAACACCGGGGAGCTGTTTTTT
-,TRBJ2-3,TRBV5-6,-,CASSGPTGRSPDTQYF,TGTGCCAGCAGCGGCCCTACAGGGCGGAGCCCAGATACGCAGTATTTT
many,TRBJ1-1,TRBV9,-,CASSVGGTEAFF,TGTGCCAGCAGCGTAGGAGGCACTGAAGCTTTCTTT
-,TRBJ1-1,TRBV5-4,-,CASRYIGGNTEAFF,TGTGCCAGCAGATACATAGGGGGGAACACTGAAGCTTTCTTT
many,TRBJ2-5,TRBV20-1,-,CSARTHQETQYF,TGCAGTGCTAGAACCCACCAAGAGACCCAGTACTTC
few,TRBJ1-6,TRBV30,-,CAWSQDSRNSPLHF,TGTGCCTGGAGTCAGGACAGCCGGAATTCACCCCTCCACTTT
many,TRBJ2-3,TRBV27,TRBD2,CASSDSLAGVDTQYF,TGTGCCAGCAGTGACTCCCTAGCGGGAGTGGATACGCAGTATTTT
-,TRBJ2-6,TRBV5-5,-,CASSLAQGRLSGANVLTF,TGTGCCAGCAGCTTGGCGCAGGGGCGTCTCTCTGGGGCCAACGTCCTGACTTTC
many,TRBJ2-7,TRBV20-1,TRBD1,CSAKDRGIHEQYF,TGCAGTGCCAAAGACAGGGGTATCCACGAGCAGTACTTC
many,TRBJ2-1,TRBV6-1,-,CASSEAHGFSYNEQFF,TGTGCCAGCAGTGAGGCCCATGGCTTCTCCTACAATGAGCAGTTCTTC
few,TRBJ2-1,TRBV27,TRBD1,CASSKYSGTGGVEQFF,TGTGCCAGCAGTAAATATTCCGGGACAGGGGGCGTTGAGCAGTTCTTC
many,TRBJ2-2,TRBV11-1,-,CASSFLAATGELFF,TGTGCCAGCAGCTTCTTGGCAGCCACCGGGGAGCTGTTTTTT
many,TRBJ2-7,TRBV20-1,-,CSASPEGGSPDEQYF,TGCAGTGCTTCCCCGGAGGGGGGGTCCCCGGACGAGCAGTACTTC
many,TRBJ1-6,TRBV12-3/TRBV12-4,-,CASSLTGNNSPLHF,TGTGCCAGCAGTTTAACAGGGAATAATTCACCCCTCCACTTT
many,TRBJ2-3,TRBV6-1,TRBD1,CASSFATGGTDTQYF,TGTGCCAGCTCCTTTGCTACAGGGGGCACAGATACGCAGTATTTT
-,TRBJ1-1,TRBV7-9,-,CASSLDPAGAKKAFF,TGTGCCAGCAGCTTAGACCCTGCGGGGGCGAAAAAGGCTTTCTTT
many,TRBJ1-4,TRBV6-1,-,CASSATELSNEKLFF,TGTGCCAGCAGCGCTACAGAGCTTAGTAATGAAAAACTGTTTTTT
many,TRBJ1-1,TRBV6-1,-,CAVRDGENTEAFF,TGTGCCGTCAGGGACGGGGAAAACACTGAAGCTTTCTTT
-,TRBJ2-3,TRBV6-1,TRBD2,CASSTGLAGGSSTDTQYF,TGTGCCAGCAGTACCGGACTAGCGGGAGGCTCTAGCACAGATACGCAGTATTTT
-,TRBJ2-1,TRBV4-2,TRBD2,CASSQVSSSGGANEQFF,TGTGCCAGCAGCCAAGTCTCGTCTAGCGGGGGGGCGAATGAGCAGTTCTTC
-,TRBJ2-1,TRBV9,-,CASSVYSSYNEQFF,TGTGCCAGCAGCGTATATAGTTCCTACAATGAGCAGTTCTTC
few,TRBJ2-5,TRBV4-2,TRBD2,CASSQFGGDLEETQYF,TGTGCCAGCAGCCAATTCGGGGGGGACCTAGAAGAGACCCAGTACTTC
many,TRBJ2-1,TRBV7-3,-,CASSLTQANEQFF,TGTGCCAGCAGCTTAACTCAAGCCAATGAGCAGTTCTTC
many,TRBJ1-4,TRBV30,-,CAWGRSHSRATNEKLFF,TGTGCCTGGGGTCGGAGTCATTCTCGTGCAACTAATGAAAAACTGTTTTTT
many,TRBJ2-7,TRBV2,-,CASSEEWRVSSYEQYF,TGTGCCAGCAGTGAAGAATGGCGGGTAAGCTCCTACGAGCAGTACTTC
-,TRBJ2-2,TRBV3-1,-,CASSQVGEAGELFF,TGTGCCAGCAGCCAAGTCGGGGAGGCCGGGGAGCTGTTTTTT
many,TRBJ2-1,TRBV11-2,TRBD2,CASSLDKAGGLPSYNEQFF,TGTGCCAGCAGCTTAGACAAGGCGGGGGGACTACCCTCCTACAATGAGCAGTTCTTC
many,TRBJ2-5,TRBV30,TRBD2,CAWSVAAGGLGTQYF,TGTGCCTGGAGTGTGGCAGCGGGGGGGCTGGGGACCCAGTACTTC
many,TRBJ1-1,TRBV30,-,CAWTQEWAEAFF,TGTGCCTGGACCCAGGAGTGGGCTGAAGCTTTCTTT
many,TRBJ2-3,TRBV11-1,TRBD1,CASSSPGQGTDTQYF,TGTGCCAGCAGCTCCCCGGGACAGGGCACAGATACGCAGTATTTT